This T cell receptor beta chain comes out of a study of blood T cell repertoires in COVID-19. In the study overall: The study drew acute and convalescent COVID-19 samples from the United States, Italy and Spain. Nucleic acid was either cDNA or gDNA, and it came from T cells, B-cell-depleted T cells, or PBMCs.

Original processing notes: Reference gene primer amplification gave nucleated cell count estimates. The repertoire was sequenced with immunoSEQ multiplex PCR; TCRdb's copy has only in-frame clones and lacks some. V and J calls and clone size are given by that table; D and trimming were obtained from the DNA. Of 120,000 to 150,000 clones listed, 85% to 90% were seen once; the top ten hold more than 9.5%. Germline CDR1 is SEHNR and CDR2 is FQNEAQ (reference sequence). There are 13 residues in the CDR3. V was cut by 3 bases and J by 2 bases, with 7 bases left in between. The source of this sequence is an elderly woman with acute or convalescent COVID-19. This chain joins TRBV7-9 and TRBJ1-1; the D is unclear. The sample was peripheral blood. CDR3 sequence reads: CASSFQINTEAFF. DNA for the CDR3: TGTGCCAGCAGCTTCCAGATAAACACTGAAGCTTTCTTT.